A selection of T cell receptor beta chains follows, all from one sample in a study of cytomegalovirus exposure and HLA in healthy donors. Clones were sequenced by immunoSEQ multiplex PCR, and TCRdb holds only the in-frame ones, with some missing. The sample contains 250,000 to 350,000 clones, about nine tenths of which appear only once. The sequencing sample was made of PBMCs. The receptors stem from a man between 40 and 49 years old in good health and CMV-seropositive. CDR3s include the opening cysteine and the closing phenylalanine or tryptophan. Each record gives: J gene, V gene, CDR3 protein.

J gene: TRBJ2-1
V gene: TRBV6-5
CDR3 protein: CASSYSDRDTEQFF

J gene: -
V gene: TRBV5-4
CDR3 protein: CASSRAGAYEQYF

J gene: TRBJ2-5
V gene: TRBV5-4
CDR3 protein: CASSYPTSGSAGETQYF

J gene: TRBJ1-1
V gene: TRBV29-1
CDR3 protein: CSVEGTGREAFF

J gene: TRBJ2-3
V gene: TRBV7-3
CDR3 protein: CASSAVSTDTQYF

J gene: TRBJ2-6
V gene: TRBV9
CDR3 protein: CASSVTGNSPGANVLTF

J gene: TRBJ1-2
V gene: TRBV9
CDR3 protein: CASSPRTGANYGYTF

J gene: TRBJ1-3
V gene: TRBV7-9
CDR3 protein: CASSLTSTSGNTIYF

J gene: TRBJ2-7
V gene: TRBV27
CDR3 protein: CASSPSGRGTTDEQYF

J gene: TRBJ2-1
V gene: TRBV18
CDR3 protein: CASSNSGTYNEQFF

J gene: TRBJ2-1
V gene: TRBV15
CDR3 protein: CATSRGRGIVRGINEQFF

J gene: TRBJ1-2
V gene: TRBV6-1
CDR3 protein: CASSEPGRDYGYTF

J gene: TRBJ2-1
V gene: TRBV5-4
CDR3 protein: CASRLDRGSYNEQFF

J gene: TRBJ1-6
V gene: TRBV7-3
CDR3 protein: CASSLVGAGSPLHF

J gene: TRBJ2-1
V gene: TRBV7-9
CDR3 protein: CASSPWTGKDNEQFF

J gene: TRBJ2-2
V gene: TRBV7-8
CDR3 protein: CASSLPTGTLNTGELFF

J gene: TRBJ2-7
V gene: TRBV5-1
CDR3 protein: CASSLVLSGRDEQYF

J gene: TRBJ2-5
V gene: TRBV2
CDR3 protein: CASDGEGYQETQYF

J gene: TRBJ2-1
V gene: TRBV29-1
CDR3 protein: CSVPSLRENEQFF

J gene: TRBJ1-4
V gene: TRBV30
CDR3 protein: CAWSATGQGNEKLFF

J gene: TRBJ1-2
V gene: TRBV7-9
CDR3 protein: CASRGQNYGYTF

J gene: TRBJ2-2
V gene: TRBV7-8
CDR3 protein: CASSSPRYAWDRGAGELFF

J gene: TRBJ2-3
V gene: TRBV25-1
CDR3 protein: CASSVSAGERDTQYF

J gene: TRBJ2-5
V gene: TRBV6-5
CDR3 protein: CASSYRRGRETQYF

J gene: TRBJ2-7
V gene: TRBV7-9
CDR3 protein: CASSLEVRGEQYF

J gene: TRBJ1-2
V gene: TRBV19
CDR3 protein: CASRPQAAVGGNYGYTF

J gene: TRBJ1-1
V gene: TRBV15
CDR3 protein: CATSRARPGGMNTEAFF

J gene: TRBJ1-1
V gene: TRBV5-1
CDR3 protein: CASSGRDRGQTEAFF

J gene: TRBJ2-7
V gene: TRBV5-4
CDR3 protein: CASRPWTNYSYEQYF

J gene: TRBJ2-7
V gene: TRBV11-2
CDR3 protein: CASSLTSGPAYEQYF

J gene: TRBJ2-7
V gene: TRBV5-1
CDR3 protein: CASSQRPGQGFDEQYF

J gene: TRBJ1-2
V gene: TRBV6-1
CDR3 protein: CASSGDRGRYGYTF

J gene: TRBJ2-5
V gene: TRBV7-3
CDR3 protein: CASSLQYQETQYF

J gene: TRBJ1-5
V gene: TRBV2
CDR3 protein: CASSEPVGDQPQHF

J gene: TRBJ1-2
V gene: TRBV19
CDR3 protein: CASNPQGLGYGYTF

J gene: TRBJ2-1
V gene: TRBV27
CDR3 protein: CASSYQREGRNEQFF

J gene: TRBJ2-7
V gene: TRBV7-9
CDR3 protein: CSSSVTSGRFYEQYF

J gene: TRBJ2-5
V gene: TRBV6-6
CDR3 protein: CASSSPGLLQETQYF

J gene: TRBJ2-1
V gene: TRBV27
CDR3 protein: CASSFLGLAGGRANEQFF

J gene: TRBJ1-5
V gene: TRBV27
CDR3 protein: CASSLRSRNQPQHF

J gene: TRBJ1-5
V gene: TRBV5-8
CDR3 protein: CASSVQGSNQPQHF

J gene: TRBJ1-1
V gene: TRBV4-1
CDR3 protein: CASSQGGSNTEAFF

J gene: TRBJ2-5
V gene: TRBV5-4
CDR3 protein: CASSLLQETQYF

J gene: TRBJ1-5
V gene: TRBV7-2
CDR3 protein: CASSLQRDSNQPQHF

J gene: TRBJ1-3
V gene: TRBV4-1
CDR3 protein: CASSQDRGNSGNTIYF

J gene: TRBJ2-2
V gene: TRBV19
CDR3 protein: CASNPSGGVGELFF

J gene: TRBJ1-2
V gene: TRBV5-6
CDR3 protein: CASSSTGINYGYTF

J gene: TRBJ1-1
V gene: TRBV18
CDR3 protein: CASSPAQGARTEAFF

J gene: TRBJ2-5
V gene: TRBV5-1
CDR3 protein: CASSLGFGETQYF

J gene: TRBJ2-7
V gene: TRBV16
CDR3 protein: CASSDRDRAHEQYF

J gene: TRBJ1-1
V gene: TRBV29-1
CDR3 protein: CSVLPVMNTEAFF

J gene: TRBJ1-1
V gene: TRBV5-1
CDR3 protein: CASRTKQSGNTEAFF

J gene: TRBJ1-5
V gene: TRBV19
CDR3 protein: CASSYRQDNQPQHF

J gene: TRBJ2-7
V gene: TRBV5-1
CDR3 protein: CASSQTSGSSHEQYF

J gene: TRBJ1-1
V gene: TRBV11-2
CDR3 protein: CASSLPRDRAMNTEAFF

J gene: TRBJ1-6
V gene: TRBV28
CDR3 protein: CASRRGLADSPLHF

J gene: TRBJ2-3
V gene: TRBV15
CDR3 protein: CATSREKASGRADADTQYF

J gene: TRBJ2-2
V gene: TRBV14
CDR3 protein: CASTPGQRLNTGELFF

J gene: TRBJ1-2
V gene: TRBV18
CDR3 protein: CASSSTGDYGYTF

J gene: TRBJ1-1
V gene: TRBV27
CDR3 protein: CASSLAGGWSTEAFF